The clone carrying this T cell receptor beta chain has a handful of counts. Its antigen remains unknown. The data belong to a study of identical twins. Each CDR3 protein is one row after TCRdb ran MiXCR on the 5' RACE reads. The table lists approximately 240,000 distinct CDR3 sequences, around 15% of them singletons, with around 8.9% in the top ten. Study outcomes and limitations: Excess sharing by twins proved weaker in beta out-of-frame sequences. Diverse VJ usage suggested most zero-insertion clonotypes were not invariant T cells. The study found excess low generation probability among twin-shared out-of-frame alpha sequences.

This CDR3 region has 16 residues. The V gene lost 2 bases and the J gene lost 5 bases, with 17 bases spanning the gap. Germline V gene data show CDR1 as SGHRS and CDR2 as YFSETQ. The J gene is TRBJ2-1, the V gene TRBV5-1, with a weak D call TRBD1 (5 bases). Sequenced sample: memory (CD45RO+) T cells sorted from blood. The origin of this receptor is a woman aged 18-30 years in good health. The CDR3 nucleotides read TGCGCCAGCAGCTTCAGGGCCAGGGCAGGGAACAATGAGCAGTTCTTC. It specifies CASSFRARAGNNEQFF. Based on the CDR3 plus reference TRBV5-1 and TRBJ2-1, the full variable domain is KAGVTQTPRYLIKTRGQQVTLSCSPISGHRSVSWYQQTPGQGLQFLFEYFSETQRNKGNFPGRFSGRQFSNSRSEMNVSTLELGDSALYLCASSFRARAGNNEQFFGPGTRLTVL.